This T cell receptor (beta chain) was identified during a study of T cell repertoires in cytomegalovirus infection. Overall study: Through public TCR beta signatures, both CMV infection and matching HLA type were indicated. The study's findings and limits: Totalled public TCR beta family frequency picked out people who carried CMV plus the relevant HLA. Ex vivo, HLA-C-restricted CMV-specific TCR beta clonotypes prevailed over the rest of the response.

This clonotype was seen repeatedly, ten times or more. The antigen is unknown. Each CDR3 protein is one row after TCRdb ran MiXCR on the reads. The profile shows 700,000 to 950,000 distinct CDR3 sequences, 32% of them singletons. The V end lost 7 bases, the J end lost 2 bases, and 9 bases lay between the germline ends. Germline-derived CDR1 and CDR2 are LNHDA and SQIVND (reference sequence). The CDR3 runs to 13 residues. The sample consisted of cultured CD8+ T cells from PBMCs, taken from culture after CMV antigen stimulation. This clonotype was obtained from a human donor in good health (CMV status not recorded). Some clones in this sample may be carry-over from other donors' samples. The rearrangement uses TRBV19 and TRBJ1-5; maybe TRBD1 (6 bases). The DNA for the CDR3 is TGTGCCAGTACTCACAGGGGCAATCAGCCCCAGCATTTT. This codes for CASTHRGNQPQHF.